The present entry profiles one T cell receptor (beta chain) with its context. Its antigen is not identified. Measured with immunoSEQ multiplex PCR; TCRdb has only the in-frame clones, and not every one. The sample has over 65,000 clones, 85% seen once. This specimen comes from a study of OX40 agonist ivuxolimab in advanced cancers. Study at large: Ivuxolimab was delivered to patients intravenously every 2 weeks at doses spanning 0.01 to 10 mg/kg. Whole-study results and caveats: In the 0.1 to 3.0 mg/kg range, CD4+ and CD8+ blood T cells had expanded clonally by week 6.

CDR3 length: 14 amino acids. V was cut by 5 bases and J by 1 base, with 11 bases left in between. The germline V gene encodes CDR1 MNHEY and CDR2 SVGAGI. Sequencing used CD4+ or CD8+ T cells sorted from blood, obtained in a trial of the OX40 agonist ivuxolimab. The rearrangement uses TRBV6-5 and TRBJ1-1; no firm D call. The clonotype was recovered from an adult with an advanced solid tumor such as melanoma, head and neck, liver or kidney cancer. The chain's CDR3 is CASSASRGNTEAFF. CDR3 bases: TGTGCCAGCAGTGCGTCCCGAGGGAACACTGAAGCTTTCTTT.